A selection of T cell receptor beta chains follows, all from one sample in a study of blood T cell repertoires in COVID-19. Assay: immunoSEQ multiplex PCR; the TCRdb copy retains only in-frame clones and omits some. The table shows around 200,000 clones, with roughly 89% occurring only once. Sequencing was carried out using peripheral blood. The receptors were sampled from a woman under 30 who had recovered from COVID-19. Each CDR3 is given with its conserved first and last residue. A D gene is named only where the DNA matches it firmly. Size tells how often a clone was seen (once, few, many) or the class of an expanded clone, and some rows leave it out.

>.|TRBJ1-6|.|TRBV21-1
TGTGCCAGCAGCAGTCCCGAGGTACCTCCTAGGAATTCACCCCTCCACTTT
CASSSPEVPPRNSPLHF
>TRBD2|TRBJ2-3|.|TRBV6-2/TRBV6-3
TGTGCCAGCAGTTACACTAGCGGGGGGGCAGATACGCAGTATTTT
CASSYTSGGADTQYF
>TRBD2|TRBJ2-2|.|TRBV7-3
TGTGCCAGCAGCTTAACCAGCGGGAGGGGAACCGGGGAGCTGTTTTTT
CASSLTSGRGTGELFF
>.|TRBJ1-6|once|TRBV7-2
TGTGCCAGCAGCTTTGTCAGGGCTGGAAATTCACCCCTCCACTTT
CASSFVRAGNSPLHF
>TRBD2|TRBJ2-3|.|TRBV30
TGTGCCTGGAGTGCTCTAGCGGGAAACACAGATACGCAGTATTTT
CAWSALAGNTDTQYF
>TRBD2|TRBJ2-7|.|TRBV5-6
TGTGCCAGCAGCTTATTGACTAGCGGGGGCCTCTTCCAAAAGCAGTACTTC
CASSLLTSGGLFQKQYF
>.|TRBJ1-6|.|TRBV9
TGTGCCAGCAGCCCCAGGGCTTCCGATAATTCACCCCTCCACTTT
CASSPRASDNSPLHF
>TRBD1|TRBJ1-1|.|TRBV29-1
TGCAGCGTTGAAGTACAGGGGTGGCCTGAAGCTTTCTTT
CSVEVQGWPEAFF
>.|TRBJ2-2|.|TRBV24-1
TGTGCCACCAGTGATTTCTCGCAGGGAAGCACCGGGGAGCTGTTTTTT
CATSDFSQGSTGELFF
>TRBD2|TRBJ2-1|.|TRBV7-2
TGTGCCAGCAGCTGGGGACTAGACAATGAGCAGTTCTTC
CASSWGLDNEQFF
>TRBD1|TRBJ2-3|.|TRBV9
TGTGCCAGCAGCCCGAGATGGGGACAGGCGATTGGTACGCAGTATTTT
CASSPRWGQAIGTQYF
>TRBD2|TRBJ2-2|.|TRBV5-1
TGCGCCAGCAGCTTGGTCCCAGCGGGAGGGCTTCTCACCGGGGAGCTGTTTTTT
CASSLVPAGGLLTGELFF
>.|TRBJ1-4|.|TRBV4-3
TGCGCCAGCAGCCAAGATGCCCGAACAGGGAGAAATGAAAAACTGTTTTTT
CASSQDARTGRNEKLFF
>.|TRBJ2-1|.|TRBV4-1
TGCGCCAGCTCGGTCTACAATGAGCAGTTCTTC
CASSVYNEQFF
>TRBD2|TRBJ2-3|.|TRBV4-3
TGCGCCAGCAGCCAAGGACTAGCCGGAGATACGCAGTATTTT
CASSQGLAGDTQYF
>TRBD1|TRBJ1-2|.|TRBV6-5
TGTGCCAGCGTATGGGACAGGGGGGGCTATGGCTACACCTTC
CASVWDRGGYGYTF
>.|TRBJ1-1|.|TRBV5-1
TGCGCCAGCAGCTTGAGTGGGGACCGGGGGACCACTGAAGCTTTCTTT
CASSLSGDRGTTEAFF
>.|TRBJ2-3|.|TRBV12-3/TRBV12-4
TGTGCCAGCAGTCCTTCTAAGTCAGATACGCAGTATTTT
CASSPSKSDTQYF
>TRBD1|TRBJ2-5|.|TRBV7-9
TGTGCCAGCAGCGTACAGGGGTCGGGAGAGACCCAGTACTTC
CASSVQGSGETQYF